One TCR beta chain is described in this entry. Its antigen remains unknown. The data derive from a study of blood T cells in healthy people across ages. Study conclusions and caveats: More naive CD4+ cells and higher diversity marked long-lived donors relative to aged donors. Unsorted PBMCs ruled out conclusive naive versus antigen-experienced comparison.

Primed by a sample-barcoded 5' primer and a J-beta primer mix, a second PCR proceeded for about 6 to 11 cycles. TCRdb ran MiXCR on the 5' RACE reads and lists one entry per CDR3 protein. The data contain more than 700,000 distinct CDR3 sequences, less than 70% of them singletons. CDR3 length: 17 amino acids. V dropped 4 bases and J dropped 4; count of bases not matched to a gene: 8. Germline CDR1 is MGHRA and CDR2 is YSYEKL. Donors ranged from about 6 to 90 years old and were healthy Caucasians in Russia. This receptor was obtained from a man aged 80 or over in good health. Sequencing used blood. The V call is TRBV4-1, the J call TRBJ2-4; TRBD2 aligns across 12 bases. CDR3 nucleotide sequence: TGCGCCAGCAGCCCTTCTAGCGGGAGGGCCTCTAAAAACATTCAGTACTTC. Amino acids: CASSPSSGRASKNIQYF.